This T cell receptor (beta chain) was found in a study of cytomegalovirus exposure and HLA in healthy donors. The V gene lost 3 bases and the J gene lost 11 bases, with 19 bases spanning the gap. The CDR3 has 14 amino acids. Germline CDR1 and CDR2: LNHDA and SQIVND (reference sequence). Use of 60 Vbeta and 13 Jbeta primers characterized the PCR. Produced via immunoSEQ multiplex PCR; TCRdb's table is partial and in-frame only. The sample comprises under 85,000 clones, 76% of which are singletons, and about 3.3% rests with the top ten. Study-wide findings and caveats: In a later analysis, V- and J-gene trimming of beta chains associated with a DCLRE1C missense variant, replicated independently.

Details on this clone: The antigen is unknown.

The gene calls are TRBV19 and TRBJ1-1; no definite D call. The TCR originated in a man between 18 and 29 years old in good health and CMV-seronegative. Sequencing used PBMCs. CDR3 in DNA: TGTGCCAGTAGTATGGAGTGGGAGGGCGCAAGGGCTTTCTTT. Translating it yields CASSMEWEGARAFF.